What follows describes a single T cell receptor (beta chain). What it binds is not known. The donors, healthy Caucasians from Russia, were aged 6 to 90. These data originate in a study of blood T cells in healthy people across ages. Study-wide results and caveats: Getting older went along with TCR beta diversity per million T cells dropping roughly linearly.

Using a J-beta primer mix together with a sample-barcoded 5' primer, a second PCR was run for roughly 7 to 12 cycles. TCRdb passed the 5' RACE reads through MiXCR, listing each CDR3 protein once. The table includes about 1.5 million distinct CDR3 sequences, about 45% detected once. The sequence derives from a woman aged 18-30 years in good health. The sequencing sample was made of blood.

This CDR3 is CSAREFRANYGYTF. For the CDR3, the DNA is TGCAGTGCTAGAGAGTTCAGGGCGAACTATGGCTACACCTTC. This rearrangement joins TRBV20-1 to TRBJ1-2; D may be TRBD1 (5 bases). The CDR3 loop spans 14 amino acids. V lost 0 bases to trimming and J lost 2 bases, with 10 bases between them. Germline assignment: CDR1 DFQATT and CDR2 SNEGSKA (reference sequence).